This T cell receptor beta chain was retrieved from a study of T cell responses to AZD1222 COVID-19 vaccine. The overall study: Second doses were pooled across both intervals (about 4 or about 12 weeks). Study observations and caveats: Repertoire sampling happened only post peak T cell response. Females made up more of the donors, who were largely white British, and clonal diversity may have come out too low.

About this clone: The antigen is undetermined.

The CDR3 totals 13 residues. Per germline, CDR1 MNHEY and CDR2 SVGEGT. Trimming removed 0 bases from V and 4 bases from J, with 6 bases in between. Method: immunoSEQ multiplex PCR; TCRdb's copy keeps in-frame clones and lacks some. The sample lists approximately 110,000 clones; roughly nine tenths were seen once. This clonotype was sampled from an adult in good health. This rearrangement joins TRBV6-2 or TRBV6-3 to TRBJ1-1; D gene unclear. The starting material was peripheral blood, obtained on day 0 of AZD1222 vaccination. CDR3 in amino acids: CASSYSEGTEAFF. DNA for the CDR3: TGTGCCAGCAGTTACTCTGAGGGCACTGAAGCTTTCTTT.